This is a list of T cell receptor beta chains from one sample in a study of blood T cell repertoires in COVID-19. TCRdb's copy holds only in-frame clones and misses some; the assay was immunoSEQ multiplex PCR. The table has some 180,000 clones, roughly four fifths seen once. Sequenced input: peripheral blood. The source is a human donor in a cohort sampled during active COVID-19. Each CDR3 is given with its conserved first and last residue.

cdr3_aa: CASSTTGGNQPQHF
cdr3_length: 14
v_call: TRBV9

cdr3_aa: CASSYQRGGSYEQYF
cdr3_length: 15
v_call: TRBV5-1

cdr3_aa: CASSTGKDYGYTF
cdr3_length: 13
v_call: TRBV27

cdr3_aa: CASSQVRGSATGELFF
cdr3_length: 16
v_call: TRBV3-1/TRBV3-2

cdr3_aa: CASSPRDLNYGYTF
cdr3_length: 14
v_call: TRBV4-1

cdr3_aa: CAISVSGTEQYF
cdr3_length: 12
v_call: TRBV10-3

cdr3_aa: CATWLTVANYGYTF
cdr3_length: 14
v_call: TRBV6-5

cdr3_aa: CASTTADRGRRDEQFF
cdr3_length: 16
v_call: TRBV27

cdr3_aa: CASSLVGPDRGKAFF
cdr3_length: 15
v_call: TRBV5-1

cdr3_aa: CASSHLGQGRPSF
cdr3_length: 13
v_call: TRBV4-1

cdr3_aa: CAWSERIYGYTF
cdr3_length: 12
v_call: TRBV30

cdr3_aa: CASSMEQFYSTLHF
cdr3_length: 14
v_call: TRBV19

cdr3_aa: CASSWTGGEAFF
cdr3_length: 12
v_call: TRBV5-1

cdr3_aa: CASRTSGGQYNEQFF
cdr3_length: 15
v_call: TRBV27

cdr3_aa: CASSLESEPLHF
cdr3_length: 12
v_call: TRBV5-4

cdr3_aa: CASSLRDTTYEQYF
cdr3_length: 14
v_call: TRBV14

cdr3_aa: CASSRGSDYNEQFF
cdr3_length: 14
v_call: TRBV2

cdr3_aa: CASSLLSGHTQETQYF
cdr3_length: 16
v_call: TRBV7-9

cdr3_aa: CASSQLDLLVYDTQYF
cdr3_length: 16
v_call: TRBV4-1

cdr3_aa: CASSYSSGQRFYEQYF
cdr3_length: 16
v_call: TRBV6-5

cdr3_aa: CASSEWGGNEKLFF
cdr3_length: 14
v_call: TRBV6-1

cdr3_aa: CASNAGGGDSPLHF
cdr3_length: 14
v_call: TRBV2

cdr3_aa: CATSRGPRGYGNQPQHF
cdr3_length: 17
v_call: TRBV15

cdr3_aa: CAISDQTGEGQPQHF
cdr3_length: 15
v_call: TRBV10-3

cdr3_aa: CASREGGLNYEQYF
cdr3_length: 14
v_call: TRBV6-5

cdr3_aa: CASSQVEGELFF
cdr3_length: 12
v_call: TRBV3-1/TRBV3-2